Each of the 32 T cell receptor beta chains below was sequenced from the same sample in a study of draining lymph node invasion in breast cancer. TCRdb processed the bulk RNA-seq reads anew with MiXCR; each CDR3 protein has one entry. The data contain under 1,500 distinct CDR3 sequences, 61% of them singletons. Memory regulatory T cells were sorted as CD4+ CD45RA- CD25high cells. Sequenced: sorted memory Tregs from a lymph node. Source of these receptors: a female donor with luminal breast cancer.

This clonotype has a handful of counts. The chain employs TRBV20-1 and TRBJ1-5; D gene uncertain. Germline values: CDR1 DFQATT, CDR2 SNEGSKA (reference sequence). V lost 1 base and J 0 bases, leaving 4 bases between the germline ends. This CDR3 is 13 amino acids long. CDR3 loop: CSARADSNQPQHF. The CDR3 DNA follows: TGCAGTGCTAGAGCCGATAGCAATCAGCCCCAGCATTTT.

This clonotype occurred a few times. J is TRBJ2-1 and V is TRBV11-1; the D is unclear. The V and J ends lost 0 bases and 10 bases respectively, with 10 bases between them. The germline CDR1 and CDR2 sequences are SGHAT and FQDESV (reference sequence). The CDR3 is 13 amino acids. The CDR3 DNA reads as TGTGCCAGCAGCTTAGCTCCCGGGTTCGAGCAGTTCTTC. Protein product: CASSLAPGFEQFF.

This sequence joins TRBV20-1 and TRBJ2-3; 10 bases map to TRBD2. The CDR3 totals 14 residues. Germline loops: CDR1 DFQATT, CDR2 SNEGSKA (reference sequence). J lost 2 bases, V lost 5 bases, and 4 bases had no gene match. In DNA form, the CDR3 reads TGCAGTGCTTGGGGACTAGCGTCCACAGATACGCAGTATTTT. This translates into CSAWGLASTDTQYF.

The V call is TRBV10-3, the J call TRBJ2-5, with 9 positions matching TRBD2. CDR1 and CDR2 from the germline V gene are ENHRY and SYGVKD. V lost 5 bases and J lost 1; bases outside the gene matches: 5. The CDR3 sequence is 15 residues long. The CDR3 sequence: CAISPSGGSQETQYF. CDR3 DNA: TGTGCCATCAGTCCCAGCGGGGGGTCCCAAGAGACCCAGTACTTC.

The chain combines TRBV12-3 or TRBV12-4 with TRBJ1-2; TRBD1 agrees at 8 bases. Germline trimming cut 5 bases from V and 7 bases from J; bases unmatched to any gene: 9. The CDR3 runs 14 residues. CDR3 bases: TGTGCCAGCAGTATGATCAGGGGGCTAGGTGGCTACACCTTC. Its translation: CASSMIRGLGGYTF.

The chain couples TRBV2 to TRBJ1-1; TRBD1 aligns across 7 bases. From germline, CDR1 is SNHLY and CDR2 FYNNEI. This CDR3 region has 14 residues. J gave up 9 bases and V 6 bases, and 13 bases lay outside the gene matches. The DNA for the CDR3 is TGTGCCAGCAGAGAGGCACCGGGACAGCAACAAGCTTTCTTT. Residues: CASREAPGQQQAFF.

This chain links TRBV9 with TRBJ1-1, with TRBD1 identical over 8 bases. After removal of 0 bases from V and 5 bases from J, the junction contained 9 bases not matched to a gene. CDR1 and CDR2 from the germline V gene are SGDLS and YYNGEE. The CDR3 is 16 residues long. For the CDR3, the DNA is TGTGCCAGCAGCGTAGGGACGACAGGGGTAAAAACTGAAGCTTTCTTT. It codes for CASSVGTTGVKTEAFF.

The chain uses TRBV6-6 and TRBJ1-2; D is unresolved. The length of the CDR3 is 14 residues. V lost 7 bases and J lost 5, with 17 bases in between. Germline V lookup: CDR1 MNHNY, CDR2 SVGAGI (reference sequence). Here the CDR3 reads CASNPLAGKYGYTF. Here the CDR3 DNA reads TGTGCCAGCAATCCCCTAGCCGGGAAATATGGCTACACCTTC.

The chain links TRBV20-1 to TRBJ1-2, with D possibly being TRBD1 (5 bases). CDR1 is DFQATT, CDR2 SNEGSKA, per germline (reference sequence). The V end lost 5 bases, the J end lost 6 bases, and 19 bases lay between the germline ends. The CDR3 totals 14 residues. For the CDR3, the DNA is TGCAGTGCTGGGGGTTGGCCGATCTCGGATGGCTACACCTTC. It is translated as CSAGGWPISDGYTF.

V usage is TRBV7-6 and J usage is TRBJ1-2; TRBD1 might be the D (6 bases). This CDR3 has 13 amino acids. CDR1 is SGHVS and CDR2 is FNYEAQ in the germline V gene. V dropped 5 bases and J dropped 4 bases, with 11 bases sitting between them. The CDR3, as DNA: TGTGCCAGCAGCCGAACAGGGAGCTATGGCTACACCTTC. Protein sequence: CASSRTGSYGYTF.

This clonotype was seen only a few times. V usage is TRBV5-4 and J usage is TRBJ2-3, with TRBD2 as a possible D gene (6 bases). The CDR3 covers 13 residues. Germline lookup yields CDR1 SGHNT and CDR2 YYREEE (reference sequence). The V gene lost 0 bases and the J gene lost 4 bases, with 6 bases spanning the gap. CDR3 nucleotide sequence: TGTGCCAGCAGCTTGGCGGGGGCAGATACGCAGTATTTT. It yields the protein CASSLAGADTQYF.

The gene calls are TRBV25-1 and TRBJ1-4, with unresolved D. The V end was cut by 5 bases, the J end by 7 bases, with 14 bases between. CDR1 and CDR2 from the germline V gene are MGHDK and SYGVNS. CDR3 length: 14 amino acids. The CDR3 reads CASSKREGGEKLFF. DNA for the CDR3: TGTGCCAGCAGTAAGAGGGAGGGTGGTGAAAAACTGTTTTTT.

The chain recombines TRBV6-5 with TRBJ2-1; weak D call: TRBD2 (5 bases). The CDR3 totals 12 residues. V dropped 10 bases and J dropped 7 bases, with 14 bases sitting between them. CDR1 and CDR2 from the germline V gene are MNHEY and SVGAGI. CDR3 DNA sequence: TGTGCCATCGGGCCGGACTTGAATGAGCAGTTCTTC. Translation: CAIGPDLNEQFF.

The chain links TRBV5-6 to TRBJ1-1; possible D gene TRBD1, 5 bases. Germline CDR1 SGHDT, CDR2 YYEEEE. The ends were cut back, 2 bases at V and 0 bases at J, with 14 bases in the middle. The CDR3 is made up of 16 amino acids. The CDR3 DNA reads as TGTGCCAGCAGCTTTATCGGGCAGGGCATGAACACTGAAGCTTTCTTT. Residues: CASSFIGQGMNTEAFF.

The chain employs TRBV10-3 and TRBJ2-1; 9 bases match TRBD1. Trimming took 6 bases from V and 8 from J; bases not matched to a gene: 14. Germline V CDR1 and CDR2: ENHRY, SYGVKD. The CDR3 loop spans 16 amino acids. CDR3 amino acids: CAIRSRDRELAHEQFF. The CDR3 nucleotides are TGTGCCATCAGGTCCCGGGACAGGGAGTTAGCCCATGAGCAGTTCTTC.

The CDR3 here is CASSYRAGSEAFF. CDR3 bases: TGTGCCAGCAGCTACCGGGCCGGGTCTGAAGCTTTCTTT. The genes are TRBV5-4 and TRBJ1-1; D is unclear. The CDR3 has 13 amino acids. Germline loops: CDR1 SGHNT, CDR2 YYREEE (reference sequence). V was cut by 3 bases and J by 6 bases, with 12 bases left in between. The complete variable domain, with remaining parts taken from reference TRBV5-4 and TRBJ1-1, reads ETGVTQSPTHLIKTRGQQVTLRCSSQSGHNTVSWYQQALGQGPQFIFQYYREEENGRGNFPPRFSGLQFPNYSSELNVNALELDDSALYLCASSYRAGSEAFFGQGTRLTVV.

The chain uses TRBV7-2 and TRBJ2-5; the D gene is possibly TRBD2 (6 bases). Germline CDR1 and CDR2: SGHTA and FQGNSA. Trimming cost V 1 base and J 5 bases, with 14 bases left between them. CDR3 length: 15 amino acids. CDR3 protein: CASSLERTAGETQYF. In nucleotides, the CDR3 is TGTGCCAGCAGCTTAGAACGGACCGCGGGGGAGACCCAGTACTTC.

The gene calls are TRBV6-9 and TRBJ2-6, with D perhaps matching TRBD1 (5 bases). Trimming removed 1 base at V and 2 bases at J, with 9 bases between. From germline, CDR1 is MNHGY and CDR2 SVAAGI. This CDR3 spans 16 amino acids. The CDR3 DNA sequence: TGTGCCAGCAGTTATTTAAGGGGCGCTGGGGCCAACGTCCTGACTTTC. Its translation: CASSYLRGAGANVLTF.

The chain joins TRBV27 to TRBJ2-1, with D perhaps matching TRBD1 or TRBD2 (5 bases each). Trimming left V 3 bases short and J 0 bases short, with 12 bases between. Germline CDR1 reads MNHEY; CDR2 reads SMNVEV (reference sequence). This CDR3 is 16 amino acids long. This CDR3 is CASSFRGGGSYNEQFF. CDR3 bases: TGTGCCAGCAGTTTCCGTGGGGGTGGCTCCTACAATGAGCAGTTCTTC.

CDR3 protein: CASSLSGRGGYTF. The CDR3 DNA sequence: TGTGCCAGCAGTTTATCAGGGAGAGGTGGCTACACCTTC. V and J are TRBV27 and TRBJ1-2; D is unclear. This CDR3 region has 13 residues. V lost 0 bases and J 7 bases, leaving 9 bases between the germline ends. The germline V gene has CDR1 MNHEY and CDR2 SMNVEV (reference sequence).

The rearrangement joins TRBV20-1 to TRBJ1-1; no clear D. CDR1 and CDR2 (germline): DFQATT, SNEGSKA (reference sequence). The CDR3 is made up of 14 amino acids. Between the trimmed V and J ends, which lost 2 bases and 3 bases, there was a span of 13 bases. For the CDR3, the DNA is TGCAGTGCTAGATCCCCTGTAGGTCACACTGAAGCTTTCTTT. Its protein is CSARSPVGHTEAFF.

The gene calls are TRBV4-1 and TRBJ1-2; D uncertain. CDR1 and CDR2 from the germline V gene are MGHRA and YSYEKL. The V end lost 0 bases, the J end lost 1 base, and 12 bases lay between the germline ends. This CDR3 contains 16 residues. The CDR3, as DNA: TGCGCCAGCAGCCAAGACCCGACGCCGAGTAACTATGGCTACACCTTC. It yields the protein CASSQDPTPSNYGYTF.

The chain links TRBV3-1 to TRBJ2-4; 7 bases line up with TRBD2. Germline V gives CDR1 LGHDT, CDR2 YNNKEL (reference sequence). V lost 4 bases, J lost 9 bases, and 9 bases stayed unmatched. This CDR3 has 14 residues. In DNA, the CDR3 is TGTGCCAGCAGCCTTGGACTAGTTGGCGGCATTCAGTACTTC. The encoded protein is CASSLGLVGGIQYF. The variable domain in full, completed from reference TRBV3-1 and TRBJ2-4, reads DTAVSQTPKYLVTQMGNDKSIKCEQNLGHDTMYWYKQDSKKFLKIMFSYNNKELIINETVPNRFSPKSPDKAHLNLHINSLELGDSAVYFCASSLGLVGGIQYFGAGTRLSVL.

The rearrangement uses TRBV30 and TRBJ1-1, with D perhaps TRBD1 (5 bases). Trimming removed 4 bases at V and 0 bases at J, with 15 bases between. Germline CDR1 is GTSNPN and CDR2 is SVGIG (reference sequence). This CDR3 has 15 residues. CDR3 sequence: CAWTQGRGMNTEAFF. Here the CDR3 DNA reads TGTGCCTGGACTCAAGGGAGGGGCATGAACACTGAAGCTTTCTTT.

The gene calls are TRBV20-1 and TRBJ2-5, with 11 bases fitting TRBD2. The CDR3 loop spans 14 amino acids. Germline lookup yields CDR1 DFQATT and CDR2 SNEGSKA (reference sequence). V shed 2 bases, J shed 2 bases, and the junction held 1 base outside the gene matches. The CDR3 nucleotides are TGCAGTGCTAGAATAGCGGGGGGGCAAGAGACCCAGTACTTC. Its translation is CSARIAGGQETQYF.

This chain links TRBV6-1 with TRBJ2-1, with TRBD2 identical over 16 bases. The germline gives CDR1 MNHNS, CDR2 SASEGT. Losses at the gene ends were 6 bases for V and 0 bases for J; bases not matched to a gene: 5. This CDR3 is built from 18 residues. DNA for the CDR3: TGTGCCAGCAGACCCGGGACTAGCGGGGGGGGCTCCTACAATGAGCAGTTCTTC. It encodes CASRPGTSGGGSYNEQFF.

The V call is TRBV2, the J call TRBJ2-2; 7 bases align to TRBD1. J gave up 3 bases and V 8 bases, and 12 bases lay outside the gene matches. The V gene's germline CDR1 is SNHLY and CDR2 FYNNEI. The CDR3 consists of 16 residues. The CDR3 nucleotides read TGTGCCAGCCGTTCCCTCGACAGGGCTCACACCGGGGAGCTGTTTTTT. It yields the protein CASRSLDRAHTGELFF. The full variable domain, its missing parts supplied by reference TRBV2 and TRBJ2-2, is EPEVTQTPSHQVTQMGQEVILRCVPISNHLYFYWYRQILGQKVEFLVSFYNNEISEKSEIFDDQFSVERPDGSNFTLKIRSTKLEDSAMYFCASRSLDRAHTGELFFGEGSRLTVL.

Remarks on this clonotype: Relative to the germline gene, one junction end is altered; a read error may explain this. The J gene is TRBJ2-5, the V gene TRBV20-1; no reliable D call. This CDR3 is 14 amino acids long. Germline assignment: CDR1 DFQATT and CDR2 SNEGSKA (reference sequence). DNA for the CDR3: TGCAGTGCCATAAAGGGTCTTTACCAAGAGACCCCGTACTTC. This encodes CSAIKGLYQETPYF.

This rearrangement joins TRBV30 to TRBJ2-3; weak D call: TRBD1 (6 bases). This CDR3 has 14 amino acids. V shed 8 bases and J shed 1 base, with 16 bases lying between them. Germline V gene data show CDR1 as GTSNPN and CDR2 as SVGIG (reference sequence). The CDR3 spells CAAQTGLGTDTQYF. CDR3 sequence (DNA): TGTGCCGCCCAGACAGGCCTGGGCACAGATACGCAGTATTTT. The full variable domain, rest sourced from reference TRBV30 and TRBJ2-3, is SQTIHQWPATLVQPVGSPLSLECTVEGTSNPNLYWYRQAAGRGLQLLFYSVGIGQISSEVPQNLSASRPQDRQFILSSKKLLLSDSGFYLCAAQTGLGTDTQYFGPGTRLTVL.

The chain has TRBV7-6 and TRBJ1-1; 7 bases fit TRBD1. The germline CDR1 and CDR2 sequences are SGHVS and FNYEAQ. Germline trimming cut 4 bases from V and 1 base from J; bases unmatched to any gene: 3. CDR3 length equals 14 residues. The CDR3 reads CASSYTGENTEAFF. In DNA form, the CDR3 reads TGTGCCAGCAGCTATACAGGGGAGAACACTGAAGCTTTCTTT.

The genes are TRBV23-1 and TRBJ2-5, with D unclear. TRBV23-1 is an ORF, with its function uncertain. The length of the CDR3 is 14 residues. The germline V and J ends were trimmed by 7 bases and 9 bases, with 21 bases remaining between them. The CDR3 coding sequence is TGCGCCAGCACCAGCGAGGCCGGCGACCCACCCCAGTACTTC. Its protein is CASTSEAGDPPQYF.

DNA of the CDR3: TGTGCCAGCAGTTTATCGTCCCGGGTCGAGGCTTTCTTT. It specifies CASSLSSRVEAFF. V and J are TRBV27 and TRBJ1-1; no firm D call. Germline CDR1 and CDR2: MNHEY and SMNVEV (reference sequence). CDR3 length: 13 residues. The V end lost 0 bases, the J end lost 11 bases, and 13 bases lay between the germline ends.